Each of the 7 T cell receptor beta chains below was sequenced from the same sample in a study of blood T cell repertoires in COVID-19. The assay was immunoSEQ multiplex PCR, and TCRdb's table has in-frame clones only and misses some. The sample carries 30,000 to 40,000 clones, 80% to 90% recorded once. Sequenced material: peripheral blood. These receptors originate from a woman at least 80 years old with active or convalescent COVID-19.

The chain carries TRBV6-6 and TRBJ1-2, with 8 nucleotides matching TRBD1. The CDR3 extends over 16 amino acids. V lost 5 bases to trimming and J lost 4 bases; unmatched junction nucleotides: 12. Germline CDR1 MNHNY, CDR2 SVGAGI (reference sequence). The CDR3 DNA reads as TGTGCCAGCAGTACCATTCAGGGGGCCCGGGGCTATGGCTACACCTTC. Residues: CASSTIQGARGYGYTF.

The chain employs TRBV25-1 and TRBJ2-3; maybe TRBD2 (6 bases). Trimming took off 4 bases at V and 0 bases at J, with 8 bases between the two ends. Germline V gives CDR1 MGHDK, CDR2 SYGVNS. This CDR3 region has 14 residues. The CDR3 DNA sequence: TGTGCCAGCAGTGGGCGGGGAAGCACAGATACGCAGTATTTT. This gives the protein CASSGRGSTDTQYF.

This clone was seen a single time. This chain connects TRBV6-5 to TRBJ1-1; 7 bases match TRBD1. The CDR3 sequence is 16 residues long. V was clipped by 2 bases and J by 5 bases; unmatched bases: 11. In germline, CDR1 is MNHEY, CDR2 SVGAGI. In DNA, the CDR3 is TGTGCCAGCAGTTACGCGCGGTCAGGGGGGCCTACTGAAGCTTTCTTT. Translating it yields CASSYARSGGPTEAFF.

This chain joins TRBV30 and TRBJ2-5; 9 bases are shared with TRBD1. The CDR3 consists of 14 residues. Germline trimming cut 0 bases from V and 6 bases from J; bases unmatched to any gene: 5. Looked up from germline, CDR1 is GTSNPN and CDR2 is SVGIG (reference sequence). Written as DNA, the CDR3 is TGTGCCTGGAGTGTACAGGGGACAGGGAAGACCCAGTACTTC. It is translated as CAWSVQGTGKTQYF.

This rearrangement joins TRBV19 to TRBJ2-3; TRBD1 matches at 7 bases. Germline CDR1 LNHDA, CDR2 SQIVND (reference sequence). The CDR3 has 14 amino acids. After removal of 11 bases from V and 2 bases from J, the junction contained 10 bases not matched to a gene. The chain's CDR3 is CAVARGQLTDTQYF. CDR3 DNA: TGTGCCGTCGCCCGGGGACAGCTCACAGATACGCAGTATTTT.

V is TRBV2 and J is TRBJ2-7; possibly TRBD1 for D (5 bases). Trimming stripped 6 bases from V and 13 bases from J, with 22 bases between. CDR3 length: 13 amino acids. CDR1 is SNHLY and CDR2 is FYNNEI in the germline V gene. The CDR3 reads CASRRDPGILGYF. Here the CDR3 DNA reads TGTGCCAGCAGAAGAGACCCAGGGATTCTGGGCTACTTC.

The chain uses TRBV5-1 and TRBJ2-1; 16 bases map to TRBD2. With 4 bases clipped from V and 7 bases from J, the junction kept 11 bases outside the gene matches. CDR3 length: 18 residues. Per the germline V gene, CDR1 is SGHRS and CDR2 is YFSETQ. CDR3 in DNA: TGCGCCAGCAGCGGACGAGGGACTAGCGGGGGGGCGGAAAATGAGCAGTTCTTC. It encodes CASSGRGTSGGAENEQFF.